The source of this T cell receptor (beta chain) is a study of cytomegalovirus exposure and HLA in healthy donors. CDR3 length: 15 amino acids. Germline V gene lookup returns CDR1 MGHRA and CDR2 YSYEKL. V shed 4 bases, J shed 2 bases, and the junction held 2 bases outside the gene matches. Notes on the study in general: Sequence variants that were highly shared formed a cluster that was likely a sequencing artifact.

PCR used 60 Vbeta primers and 13 Jbeta primers. Method: immunoSEQ multiplex PCR; TCRdb's copy keeps in-frame clones and lacks some. The data contain 85,000 to 120,000 clones, 65% to 90% of them singletons. Points on this clone: Antigen: not known.

The TCR was taken from a man over 45 in good health and CMV-seronegative. The sample consisted of PBMCs. The chain has TRBV4-1 and TRBJ1-5; 10 positions match TRBD1. CDR3 amino acids: CASSLGQGGNQPQHF. The CDR3 bases are TGCGCCAGCAGCCTTGGACAGGGGGGCAATCAGCCCCAGCATTTT.